A single sample gave rise to the 22 T cell receptor beta chains below, sequenced in a study of identical twins. A single record per CDR3 protein comes from TCRdb applying MiXCR to the 5' RACE reads. Altogether 300,000 to 400,000 distinct CDR3 sequences are present, approximately 13% being singletons, with the ten largest covering around 7.8%. This same sample was also taken into another study, of yellow fever vaccine responses in identical twins.

The sample comprised CD8+ T cells sorted from blood. The receptors shown here come from a woman aged 18-35 years in good health.

This clonotype has more than one count but fewer than ten. The V and J genes are TRBV27 and TRBJ2-1; TRBD1 is a possible D gene (6 bases). CDR3 size: 16 residues. The germline CDR1 and CDR2 sequences are MNHEY and SMNVEV (reference sequence). The ends were cut back, 5 bases at V and 0 bases at J, with 14 bases in the middle. The CDR3 DNA follows: TGTGCCAGCAGTAAGCCAGGGGCGGCCTCCTACAATGAGCAGTTCTTC. It codes for CASSKPGAASYNEQFF.

The genes are TRBV20-1 and TRBJ2-5; 7 bases are shared with TRBD1. Unmatched junction bases numbered 10, after V lost 1 base and J lost 2 bases. Germline CDR1 and CDR2: DFQATT and SNEGSKA (reference sequence). This CDR3 comprises 16 residues. In DNA form, the CDR3 reads TGCAGTGCTAGAGTGCGAGGGACAGTCTTACAAGAGACCCAGTACTTC. Amino acid sequence: CSARVRGTVLQETQYF.

This clonotype has ten or more counts. One end of the junction does not line up with germline, which may come from a read error. J is TRBJ2-7 and V is TRBV12-3 or TRBV12-4, with unresolved D. This CDR3 has 11 residues. CDR3 in amino acids: CASSLGLEQYF. Here the CDR3 DNA reads TGCGCCAGCAGCTTGGGTCTCGAGCAGTACTTC.

The table lists this clonotype with a few counts. The CDR3 DNA follows: TGTGCCAGCACGGACAGGACTTATGTCACAGATACGCAGTATTTT. This sequence encodes CASTDRTYVTDTQYF. The chain uses TRBV12-3 or TRBV12-4 and TRBJ2-3; 7 positions match TRBD1. CDR3 length equals 15 residues. The V segment lost 7 bases and the J segment 2 bases; nucleotides outside the gene matches: 9.

There are a few counts of this clonotype. The chain recombines TRBV4-1 with TRBJ2-7; a possible D gene is TRBD2 (6 bases). The CDR3 spans 14 residues. CDR1 is MGHRA and CDR2 is YSYEKL in the germline V gene. The V end lost 4 bases, the J end lost 5 bases, and 15 bases lay between the germline ends. Here the CDR3 reads CASSPEKRANEQYF. The CDR3 DNA reads as TGCGCCAGCAGCCCCGAGAAGCGGGCCAACGAGCAGTACTTC.

The V gene is TRBV6-2 or TRBV6-3, the J gene TRBJ2-2; TRBD2 agrees at 10 bases. Germline CDR1 is MNHEY and CDR2 is SVGEGT. The CDR3 is 18 residues long. J lost 2 bases, V lost 1 base, and 7 bases had no gene match. CDR3 nucleotide sequence: TGTGCCAGCAGTTACTTAGGACTAGCGGAAGAAAACACCGGGGAGCTGTTTTTT. It codes for CASSYLGLAEENTGELFF.

This clonotype was seen a handful of times. V usage is TRBV29-1 and J usage is TRBJ1-2; unclear D gene. Per germline, CDR1 SQVTM and CDR2 ANQGSEA. Between the trimmed V and J ends, which lost 6 bases and 7 bases, there was a span of 6 bases. This CDR3 is built from 9 residues. CDR3 bases: TGCAGCGTCCTGGCTGGCTACACCTTC. It translates to CSVLAGYTF.

The sample holds many counts of this clonotype. The chain recombines TRBV27 with TRBJ2-7, with 7 bases matching TRBD2. The CDR3 totals 15 residues. Per the germline V gene, CDR1 is MNHEY and CDR2 is SMNVEV (reference sequence). The V segment lost 2 bases and the J segment 2 bases; nucleotides outside the gene matches: 6. CDR3 sequence reads: CASSLSLADPYEQYF. Here the CDR3 DNA reads TGTGCCAGCAGTTTAAGTCTAGCGGACCCCTACGAGCAGTACTTC.

The rearrangement links TRBV28 to TRBJ2-5; TRBD1 might be the D (5 bases). Trimming removed 1 base at V and 2 bases at J, with 11 bases between. This CDR3 comprises 15 residues. Germline CDR1 reads MDHEN; CDR2 reads SYDVKM. The CDR3 sequence: CASSLFQGLQETQYF. The CDR3 bases are TGTGCCAGCAGTTTATTTCAGGGCCTTCAAGAGACCCAGTACTTC. The full variable domain, its missing parts supplied by reference TRBV28 and TRBJ2-5, is DVKVTQSSRYLVKRTGEKVFLECVQDMDHENMFWYRQDPGLGLRLIYFSYDVKMKEKGDIPEGYSVSREKKERFSLILESASTNQTSMYLCASSLFQGLQETQYFGPGTRLLVL.

This chain joins TRBV6-1 and TRBJ2-3; no clear D gene. The CDR3 runs 12 residues. V shed 2 bases and J shed 6 bases, with 6 bases lying between them. CDR1 and CDR2 (germline): MNHNS, SASEGT. The CDR3 reads CASSEFRDTQYF. Here the CDR3 DNA reads TGTGCCAGCAGTGAATTTAGGGATACGCAGTATTTT.

This clonotype was seen more than once but under ten times. The gene calls are TRBV6-2 or TRBV6-3 and TRBJ2-1; 12 bases match TRBD2. CDR1 is MNHEY and CDR2 is SVGEGT in the germline V gene. The CDR3 extends over 16 amino acids. After removal of 2 bases from V and 6 bases from J, the junction contained 5 bases not matched to a gene. The CDR3, as DNA: TGTGCCAGCAGTTACCTCACTAGCGGGGGGCGCAATGAGCAGTTCTTC. It codes for CASSYLTSGGRNEQFF.

This clonotype was counted many times. J is TRBJ1-5 and V is TRBV6-1; 7 nucleotides align to TRBD1. Germline V CDR1 and CDR2: MNHNS, SASEGT. There are 13 residues in the CDR3. J was trimmed by 4 bases and V by 5 bases; bases with no gene match: 2. The CDR3 region is CASSMTGNQPQHF. CDR3 bases: TGTGCCAGCAGTATGACAGGGAATCAGCCCCAGCATTTT.

V and J are TRBV6-5 and TRBJ1-3, with 8 nucleotides matching TRBD1. V shed 2 bases, J shed 3 bases, and the junction held 0 bases outside the gene matches. The CDR3 contains 14 residues. Per the germline V gene, CDR1 is MNHEY and CDR2 is SVGAGI. CDR3 bases: TGTGCCAGCAGTTACGGACAGGGTGGAAACACCATATATTTT. It codes for CASSYGQGGNTIYF.

This clonotype was counted only a few times. The rearrangement uses TRBV20-1 and TRBJ1-1; weak D call: TRBD1 (5 bases). The ends were cut back, 6 bases at V and 5 bases at J, with 10 bases in the middle. CDR3 size: 11 residues. CDR1 DFQATT and CDR2 SNEGSKA come from the germline V gene (reference sequence). The CDR3 reads CSAWGGTEAFF. The CDR3 DNA is TGCAGTGCCTGGGGGGGAACTGAAGCTTTCTTT.

The gene calls are TRBV11-2 and TRBJ2-5, with 16 bases matching TRBD2. The CDR3 is made up of 18 amino acids. Losses at the gene ends were 5 bases for V and 5 bases for J; bases not matched to a gene: 11. CDR1 and CDR2 (germline): SGHAT, FQNNGV. The CDR3 DNA sequence: TGTGCCAGCAGCACCCCGGGACTAGCGGGAGGGCCTCGGGAGACCCAGTACTTC. This codes for CASSTPGLAGGPRETQYF.

The chain has TRBV2 and TRBJ2-1; 13 positions match TRBD2. Germline CDR1 and CDR2: SNHLY and FYNNEI. Trimming took 4 bases from V and 1 from J; bases not matched to a gene: 13. This CDR3 has 20 amino acids. CDR3 amino acids: CASSAHQGTSGIESYNEQFF. The DNA of the CDR3 is TGTGCCAGCAGTGCCCACCAAGGGACTAGCGGGATCGAATCCTACAATGAGCAGTTCTTC. Together with reference TRBV2 and TRBJ2-1, the CDR3 gives the full variable domain: EPEVTQTPSHQVTQMGQEVILRCVPISNHLYFYWYRQILGQKVEFLVSFYNNEISEKSEIFDDQFSVERPDGSNFTLKIRSTKLEDSAMYFCASSAHQGTSGIESYNEQFFGPGTRLTVL.

This clonotype turned up a few times. This sequence joins TRBV7-9 and TRBJ2-7; 9 nucleotides align to TRBD2. CDR1 and CDR2 (germline): SEHNR, FQNEAQ (reference sequence). Trimming cost V 1 base and J 4 bases; bases outside gene matches: 5. This CDR3 is built from 15 residues. The DNA of the CDR3 is TGTGCCAGCAGCTTAGAGCCTAGCGGGATGTACGAGCAGTACTTC. Amino acids: CASSLEPSGMYEQYF.

As for this clonotype: This sequence may be a read error, since a much larger clone differs from it by one base. The chain combines TRBV6-1 with TRBJ2-7, with TRBD2 matching over 9 bases. V shed 5 bases, J shed 3 bases, and the junction held 8 bases outside the gene matches. The germline gives CDR1 MNHNS, CDR2 SASEGT. The CDR3 is made up of 15 amino acids. The CDR3 nucleotides are TGTGCCAGCAGTCCCGCTGGCGGGGGGGGCTACGAGCAGTACGTC. This sequence encodes CASSPAGGGGYEQYV.

This clonotype was counted only a few times. The chain joins TRBV6-1 to TRBJ2-1; 7 bases map to TRBD1. Germline assignment: CDR1 MNHNS and CDR2 SASEGT. The ends lost 6 bases at V and 5 bases at J; junction bases unmatched: 7. This CDR3 has 14 amino acids. The CDR3 nucleotides are TGTGCCAGCAGAAACAGGGGTCGGGACAATGAGCAGTTCTTC. Protein sequence: CASRNRGRDNEQFF.

The chain combines TRBV27 with TRBJ1-1, with 7 positions matching TRBD1. The junction had 7 bases not matched to a gene; V was cut back by 5 bases and J by 1 base. CDR3 length: 15 amino acids. The V gene's germline CDR1 is MNHEY and CDR2 SMNVEV (reference sequence). The DNA for the CDR3 is TGTGCCAGCAGTCCTAGGACAGGAGAGAACACTGAAGCTTTCTTT. Translating gives CASSPRTGENTEAFF.

This clonotype was counted between two and nine times. This chain connects TRBV13 to TRBJ2-7, with D possibly being TRBD1 (6 bases). Looked up from germline, CDR1 is PRHDT and CDR2 is FYEKMQ (reference sequence). This CDR3 has 15 residues. Trimming took 1 base from V and 2 from J, leaving 12 bases between them. CDR3 protein: CASSLVQGGPYEQYF. In DNA form, the CDR3 reads TGTGCCAGCAGCTTAGTACAGGGTGGGCCCTACGAGCAGTACTTC.

This clonotype has a handful of counts. The rearrangement joins TRBV4-1 to TRBJ2-7; perhaps TRBD2 as D (5 bases). Germline CDR1 MGHRA, CDR2 YSYEKL. There are 14 residues in the CDR3. Trimming shortened V by 4 bases and J by 4 bases, and 14 bases separated the two germline ends. CDR3 sequence: CASSPSVGGYEQYF. The CDR3 coding sequence is TGCGCCAGCAGCCCCTCGGTTGGCGGGTACGAGCAGTACTTC.